These 9 T cell receptor beta chains were sequenced from one sample in a study of control samples from healthy donors and cancer patients. Sequencing used immunoSEQ multiplex PCR; TCRdb keeps in-frame clones, though not all of them. The profile shows over 100,000 clones, about 93% of them singletons. The sample comprised blood. Every receptor here comes from a man aged 40-49 years in good health.

This chain links TRBV7-9 with TRBJ1-2; D is uncertain. The CDR3 sequence is 13 residues long. The V end lost 1 base, the J end lost 6 bases, and 9 bases lay between the germline ends. Germline CDR1 is SEHNR and CDR2 is FQNEAQ (reference sequence). The CDR3 DNA reads TGTGCCAGCAGCTTAGGGCCCCCTGATGGCTACACCTTC. This sequence encodes CASSLGPPDGYTF.

V gene TRBV7-3 combines with J gene TRBJ1-1, with 7 nucleotides matching TRBD1. Germline V gives CDR1 SGHTA, CDR2 FQGTGA. The CDR3 runs to 14 residues. Trimming at V came to 5 bases and at J to 4 bases, leaving 7 bases not matched to a gene. As DNA, the CDR3 is TGTGCCAGCAGCACAACGCAGGGGGGCACTGAAGCTTTCTTT. Translating it yields CASSTTQGGTEAFF.

The chain joins TRBV24-1 to TRBJ1-1, with TRBD1 matching over 7 bases. CDR1 KGHDR and CDR2 SFDVKD come from the germline V gene. J was trimmed by 0 bases and V by 5 bases; bases with no gene match: 5. The CDR3 runs 15 residues. CDR3 in DNA: TGTGCCACCAGTGTTGACGGACAGGTGAACACTGAAGCTTTCTTT. Its protein is CATSVDGQVNTEAFF.

V and J are TRBV3-1 (or the pseudogene TRBV3-2) and TRBJ1-2, with D uncertain. V lost 2 bases to trimming and J lost 7 bases, with 8 bases between them. This CDR3 is built from 12 residues. Germline values: CDR1 LGHDT, CDR2 YNNKEL (reference sequence). The CDR3 DNA sequence: TGTGCCAGCAGCCAACATTACAGTGGCTACACCTTC. This translates into CASSQHYSGYTF.

This chain uses TRBV13 with TRBJ2-2; possibly TRBD2 for D (6 bases). This CDR3 region has 15 residues. Germline lookup yields CDR1 PRHDT and CDR2 FYEKMQ (reference sequence). The V and J ends lost 5 bases and 4 bases respectively, with 14 bases between them. CDR3 loop: CASSPRPGGTGELFF. The DNA for the CDR3 is TGTGCCAGCAGCCCCAGACCCGGGGGCACCGGGGAGCTGTTTTTT.

J is TRBJ2-3 and V is TRBV6-1; no reliable D call. The V end was cut by 2 bases, the J end by 6 bases, with 9 bases between. The germline V gene has CDR1 MNHNS and CDR2 SASEGT. The CDR3 totals 13 residues. CDR3 residues: CASSELGWDTQYF. Written as DNA, the CDR3 is TGTGCCAGCAGTGAATTGGGGTGGGATACGCAGTATTTT.

The genes are TRBV11-3 and TRBJ2-5; D remains ambiguous. CDR1 SGHNT and CDR2 YENEEA come from the germline V gene. V was cut by 1 base and J by 1 base, with 10 bases left in between. The CDR3 runs to 15 residues. The DNA of the CDR3 is TGTGCCAGCAGCTTAGGACAAGGCAGCCAAGAGACCCAGTACTTC. Translated, it gives CASSLGQGSQETQYF.

This chain connects TRBV28 to TRBJ1-5, with D possibly TRBD1 on 5 matching bases. Germline V CDR1 and CDR2: MDHEN, SYDVKM. V was trimmed by 6 bases and J by 2 bases, leaving 17 bases between them. The CDR3 spans 16 residues. CDR3 in DNA: TGTGCCAGCAGACACGACGGGGACGGGGGCAATCAGCCCCAGCATTTT. Amino acids: CASRHDGDGGNQPQHF.

The CDR3 coding sequence is TGTGCCAGCAGCCCGGCCAGTAATTCACCCCTCCACTTT. It is translated as CASSPASNSPLHF. The chain employs TRBV3-1 (or the pseudogene TRBV3-2) and TRBJ1-6; D is unclear. There are 13 residues in the CDR3. Germline-derived CDR1 and CDR2 are LGHDT and YNNKEL (reference sequence). The ends were cut back, 4 bases at V and 6 bases at J, with 7 bases in the middle.